Listed here are 16 T cell receptor beta chains from one sample, sequenced in a study of beta chain features in type 1 diabetes. Expressed TCRB transcripts were sequenced because the isolated RNA had all been reverse transcribed beforehand. The data were produced by immunoSEQ multiplex PCR, yet TCRdb's version contains in-frame clones alone and is incomplete. This table has approximately 38,000 clones, 49% appearing once. Sequencing was carried out using central memory CD4+ T cells from blood. These TCRs come from a woman aged 18-29 years in good health.

The V and J genes are TRBV30 and TRBJ2-7; 11 bases match TRBD1. Trimming at V came to 1 base and at J to 2 bases, leaving 10 bases not matched to a gene. The length of the CDR3 is 17 residues. The V gene's germline CDR1 is GTSNPN and CDR2 SVGIG (reference sequence). For the CDR3, the DNA is TGTGCCTGGAGTGCTGGGATACCGGGACAGGGGGCCTACGAGCAGTACTTC. It codes for CAWSAGIPGQGAYEQYF.

This clone showed up just a few times. The chain employs TRBV7-2 and TRBJ2-7, with TRBD2 as a possible D gene (6 bases). Germline CDR1 is SGHTA and CDR2 is FQGNSA. The V gene lost 5 bases and the J gene lost 2 bases, with 16 bases spanning the gap. The CDR3 extends over 15 amino acids. The CDR3 reads CASSRPYGGTYEQYF. CDR3 nucleotide sequence: TGTGCCAGCAGCCGGCCGTATGGAGGGACCTACGAGCAGTACTTC.

This clone was observed a handful of times. The chain carries TRBV5-1 and TRBJ1-5; D gene uncertain. Germline-derived CDR1 and CDR2 are SGHRS and YFSETQ. The CDR3 sequence is 13 residues long. V shed 0 bases and J shed 5 bases, with 6 bases lying between them. The CDR3 nucleotides read TGCGCCAGCAGCTTGGTCCCAGATCAGCCCCAGCATTTT. The encoded protein is CASSLVPDQPQHF.

This clone was seen more than once but under ten times. This sequence joins TRBV5-1 and TRBJ2-1, with D perhaps TRBD2 (5 bases). Germline V lookup: CDR1 SGHRS, CDR2 YFSETQ. The V end was cut by 4 bases, the J end by 6 bases, with 14 bases between. The CDR3 covers 14 residues. The CDR3 reads CASSPDGRVNEQFF. Here the CDR3 DNA reads TGCGCCAGCAGCCCGGACGGGCGGGTCAATGAGCAGTTCTTC.

In the case of this clone: A read error may be the cause here, since a much bigger clone is one base away. The J gene is TRBJ1-1, the V gene TRBV28, with 10 bases fitting TRBD1. Germline V gives CDR1 MDHEN, CDR2 SYDVKM. The V gene end was trimmed by 6 bases and the J gene end by 5 bases; junction bases not matched to a gene: 3. This CDR3 is 13 amino acids long. This chain's CDR3 is CASRDRGKTEAFF. The CDR3 DNA follows: TGTGCCAGCAGGGACAGGGGGAAGACTGAAGCTTTCTTT.

V and J are TRBV6-5 and TRBJ2-5; 10 bases are shared with TRBD1. Germline V gives CDR1 MNHEY, CDR2 SVGAGI. V lost 5 bases to trimming and J lost 5 bases; unmatched junction nucleotides: 8. The CDR3 has 15 amino acids. Here the CDR3 reads CASSVGQGSGETQYF. The CDR3 nucleotides are TGTGCCAGCAGTGTGGGACAGGGGTCGGGGGAGACCCAGTACTTC.

The chain combines TRBV19 with TRBJ2-6; D ambiguous. CDR3 length: 16 amino acids. CDR1 and CDR2 (germline): LNHDA, SQIVND (reference sequence). V shed 3 bases and J shed 0 bases, with 9 bases lying between them. For the CDR3, the DNA is TGTGCCAGTAGTATTATACACCGCTCTGGGGCCAACGTCCTGACTTTC. This codes for CASSIIHRSGANVLTF.

This clone was picked up one time. V gene TRBV7-9 combines with J gene TRBJ1-1; D call uncertain. The V end was cut by 2 bases, the J end by 1 base, with 5 bases between. CDR1 is SEHNR, CDR2 FQNEAQ, per germline (reference sequence). CDR3 length equals 13 residues. CDR3 region: CASSLTRNTEAFF. The CDR3 DNA reads as TGTGCCAGCAGCTTAACTAGGAACACTGAAGCTTTCTTT.

The chain couples TRBV6-5 to TRBJ2-3; 11 bases map to TRBD2. Germline V gene data show CDR1 as MNHEY and CDR2 as SVGAGI. J was trimmed by 6 bases and V by 5 bases; bases with no gene match: 4. This CDR3 contains 14 residues. The CDR3 sequence: CASSTSGRRDTQYF. In DNA form, the CDR3 reads TGTGCCAGCAGTACTAGCGGGAGAAGGGATACGCAGTATTTT.

There are a few counts of this clone. J is TRBJ2-1 and V is TRBV6-1, with D perhaps matching TRBD1 (5 bases). Germline V CDR1 and CDR2: MNHNS, SASEGT. The CDR3 length is 13 residues. Trimming stripped 7 bases from V and 4 bases from J, with 11 bases between. The CDR3 here is CASTGNIYNEQFF. As DNA, the CDR3 is TGTGCCAGCACAGGGAACATTTACAATGAGCAGTTCTTC.

The chain is built from TRBV6-6 and TRBJ1-1; the D gene is possibly TRBD1 (5 bases). The germline V gene has CDR1 MNHNY and CDR2 SVGAGI (reference sequence). Between the trimmed V and J ends, which lost 0 bases and 0 bases, there was a span of 11 bases. This CDR3 comprises 16 residues. The CDR3 bases are TGTGCCAGCAGTTACTCAGTCGGGGGAGTGAACACTGAAGCTTTCTTT. Amino acid sequence: CASSYSVGGVNTEAFF.

This clone was seen only once. The chain uses TRBV9 and TRBJ2-1, with 12 bases fitting TRBD2. The V gene's germline CDR1 is SGDLS and CDR2 YYNGEE. The trim removed 4 bases at V and 8 bases at J, leaving 10 bases unmatched. This CDR3 region has 16 residues. The CDR3 spells CASSPPGLAGSHEQFF. The CDR3 DNA reads TGTGCCAGCAGCCCCCCGGGACTAGCGGGTAGTCATGAGCAGTTCTTC.

This clone was observed a handful of times. V usage is TRBV18 and J usage is TRBJ1-2, with 10 positions matching TRBD1. Unmatched junction bases numbered 10, after V lost 7 bases and J lost 8 bases. The CDR3 totals 14 residues. The germline gives CDR1 KGHSH, CDR2 LQKENI. The CDR3 region has the DNA TGTGCCAGCTTCTCCGGGACAGGGGATATAGGCTACACCTTC. Translated, it gives CASFSGTGDIGYTF.

The rearrangement joins TRBV18 to TRBJ2-2, with TRBD2 identical over 8 bases. Losses at the gene ends were 5 bases for V and 7 bases for J; bases not matched to a gene: 3. Germline V gene sequence: CDR1 KGHSH, CDR2 LQKENI. The CDR3 contains 13 residues. The CDR3 reads CASSSTSDGELFF. The CDR3 DNA follows: TGTGCCAGCTCATCGACTAGCGACGGGGAGCTGTTTTTT.

The chain couples TRBV7-2 to TRBJ2-7; 11 positions match TRBD2. Germline V gene lookup returns CDR1 SGHTA and CDR2 FQGNSA. V was clipped by 5 bases and J by 2 bases; unmatched bases: 14. CDR3 length: 18 residues. CDR3 loop: CASSPRLAGPGKPYEQYF. CDR3 in DNA: TGTGCCAGCAGCCCCCGACTAGCGGGACCCGGCAAACCCTACGAGCAGTACTTC.

The CDR3 loop is CASSLPGLAGSYEQYF. The CDR3 nucleotides are TGTGCCAGCAGCTTACCTGGACTAGCGGGATCCTACGAGCAGTACTTC. This chain joins TRBV5-4 and TRBJ2-7; TRBD2 agrees at 12 bases. This CDR3 region has 16 residues. Trimming at V came to 2 bases and at J to 1 base, leaving 4 bases not matched to a gene. Germline values: CDR1 SGHNT, CDR2 YYREEE (reference sequence).